The 26 T cell receptor beta chains presented below share a single source sample, sequenced in a study of T-cell reconstitution after alpha-beta-depleted transplantation in children (TCRdb year 2016). Interpreted using the paper, the treatment or condition label stands for: allogeneic hematopoietic cell transplantation with graft depleted of TCRalphabeta T cells and CD19 B cells. The library was built by means of PCR. The sample was run on an Illumina HiSeq 2500. TCR libraries were prepared with molecular barcoding, using unique molecular identifiers to normalize TCRbeta repertoire quantification. The public reads were run again by TCRdb, first through fastp at Q25 and then through MiXCR, and only productive beta chains were kept. Under each unique CDR3 protein, matching rows form one entry showing the most common genes and DNA. This sample comprises about 190,000 distinct CDR3 sequences, roughly 11% of them detected only once. Around 13% of the sample rests with the top ten.

The specimen was PBMCs, collected before TCRalphabeta/CD19-depleted stem cell transplant. The receptors here all came from a boy younger than 10 with acute myeloid leukemia, due to receive a stem cell transplant.

As to this clonotype: A much larger clonotype is one base distant, so this may be a read error. The chain links TRBV6-4 to TRBJ2-1; TRBD2 aligns across 13 bases. The CDR3 extends over 18 amino acids. Per the germline V gene, CDR1 is MRHNA and CDR2 is SNTAGT. V gave up 8 bases and J gave up 4 bases; unmatched junction bases: 14. The CDR3 sequence is CASCRLTSGRASYNEQFF. The CDR3 DNA reads TGTGCCAGCTGTCGACTTACTAGCGGGAGGGCCTCGTACAATGAGCAGTTCTTC.

About this clonotype itself: A clone one base away is much larger, so this may be a read error. The chain couples TRBV12-3 or TRBV12-4 to TRBJ1-3; D is unresolved. Trimming removed 3 bases at V and 2 bases at J, with 5 bases between. The CDR3 extends over 13 amino acids. The CDR3: CASSFGPGNTIYF. For the CDR3, the DNA is TGTGCCAGCAGTTTTGGCCCTGGAAACACCATATATTTT.

The sample holds many counts of this clonotype. V and J are TRBV7-3 and TRBJ2-3; TRBD2 might be the D (5 bases). CDR1 is SGHTA and CDR2 is FQGTGA in the germline V gene. The CDR3 runs to 17 residues. Trimming shortened V by 5 bases and J by 0 bases, and 18 bases separated the two germline ends. In DNA form, the CDR3 reads TGTGCCAGCAGCGATATATTCGGGAAAACTAGCACAGATACGCAGTATTTT. Translated, it gives CASSDIFGKTSTDTQYF.

The table lists this clonotype with many counts. The chain joins TRBV4-2 to TRBJ2-7; 9 nucleotides agree with TRBD2. Trimming at V came to 2 bases and at J to 6 bases, leaving 14 bases not matched to a gene. Germline assignment: CDR1 LGHNA and CDR2 YNFKEQ. The CDR3 has 17 amino acids. CDR3 sequence (DNA): TGTGCCAGCAGCCAAACCATAGCGGGAGAGGTCGAATGCGAGCAGTACTTC. Protein: CASSQTIAGEVECEQYF.

This clonotype was counted many times. The chain uses TRBV29-1 and TRBJ2-1; 8 bases fit TRBD1. Unmatched junction bases numbered 8, after V lost 3 bases and J lost 4 bases. The CDR3 length is 15 residues. Germline V gives CDR1 SQVTM, CDR2 ANQGSEA. Written as DNA, the CDR3 is TGCAGCGTTGAGGGAGACAGGGGACATTACAATGAGCAGTTCTTC. It yields the protein CSVEGDRGHYNEQFF.

At least ten counts were recorded for this clonotype. The rearrangement joins TRBV20-1 to TRBJ1-3; D is perhaps TRBD1 (5 bases). V lost 6 bases to trimming and J lost 2 bases, with 11 bases between them. CDR1 is DFQATT and CDR2 is SNEGSKA in the germline V gene (reference sequence). This CDR3 has 13 amino acids. The CDR3 loop is CSATGTAGNTIYF. CDR3 coding DNA: TGCAGTGCCACCGGGACCGCTGGAAACACCATATATTTT.

In its sample, this clonotype was seen many times. This chain uses TRBV9 with TRBJ2-7; 10 nucleotides align to TRBD2. V shed 4 bases and J 3 bases; nucleotides not matched to a gene: 7. There are 15 residues in the CDR3. Germline CDR1 SGDLS, CDR2 YYNGEE. CDR3: CASSPRAGGSYEQYF. In nucleotides, the CDR3 is TGTGCCAGCAGCCCCCGAGCGGGAGGGAGCTACGAGCAGTACTTC.

This clonotype was seen ten or more times. The chain employs TRBV7-2 and TRBJ2-7; D is perhaps TRBD1 (6 bases). There are 13 residues in the CDR3. Germline V CDR1 and CDR2: SGHTA, FQGNSA. V was pared by 4 bases and J by 5 bases, with 12 bases between. This CDR3 is CASSSRPGDEQYV. The CDR3 DNA reads as TGTGCCAGCAGCTCACGTCCAGGGGACGAGCAGTACGTC.

The table lists this clonotype with many counts. The gene calls are TRBV5-1 and TRBJ2-3, with D perhaps matching TRBD1 or TRBD2 (5 bases each). The V and J ends lost 3 bases and 5 bases respectively, with 13 bases between them. This CDR3 is built from 14 residues. CDR1 and CDR2 (germline): SGHRS, YFSETQ. CDR3 nucleotide sequence: TGCGCCAGCAGCTCCCCGGGGCCCGAAGATACGCAGTATTTT. The encoded protein is CASSSPGPEDTQYF.

This clonotype was seen many times. This chain uses TRBV20-1 with TRBJ2-3, with D perhaps assigned TRBD1 or TRBD2 (5 bases each). Looked up from germline, CDR1 is DFQATT and CDR2 is SNEGSKA (reference sequence). CDR3 size: 13 residues. Trimming cost V 4 bases and J 0 bases, with 8 bases left between them. CDR3 sequence: CSANGASTDTQYF. The CDR3 DNA reads as TGCAGTGCTAACGGGGCTAGCACAGATACGCAGTATTTT.

In this sample, this clonotype turned up many times. The rearrangement uses TRBV7-9 and TRBJ2-1; 9 bases map to TRBD2. Germline values: CDR1 SEHNR, CDR2 FQNEAQ (reference sequence). CDR3 length: 15 amino acids. V shed 1 base, J shed 9 bases, and the junction held 7 bases outside the gene matches. The chain's CDR3 is CASSLGAGGLSEQFF. The CDR3 region has the DNA TGTGCCAGCAGCTTAGGAGCGGGAGGTTTGAGTGAGCAGTTCTTC.

This clonotype was seen at least ten times. The chain recombines TRBV28 with TRBJ2-7; 12 bases align to TRBD2. This CDR3 region has 17 residues. CDR1 and CDR2 from the germline V gene are MDHEN and SYDVKM. J was trimmed by 6 bases and V by 6 bases; bases with no gene match: 15. The CDR3 here is CASSPLAGGPKYSEQYF. DNA of the CDR3: TGTGCCAGCAGCCCTCTAGCGGGAGGGCCAAAATATTCCGAGCAGTACTTC.

This clonotype was seen many times. The chain uses TRBV6-5 and TRBJ1-4; the D is unclear. Trimming stripped 4 bases from V and 6 bases from J, with 15 bases between. The CDR3 loop spans 15 amino acids. Germline V gene lookup returns CDR1 MNHEY and CDR2 SVGAGI. The CDR3 is CASSWLGPDDEKLFF. The CDR3 DNA follows: TGTGCCAGCAGTTGGCTTGGACCGGACGATGAAAAACTGTTTTTT.

There are many counts of this clonotype. This chain connects TRBV11-2 to TRBJ2-3; D is unresolved. Between the trimmed V and J ends, which lost 0 bases and 2 bases, there was a span of 12 bases. Looked up from germline, CDR1 is SGHAT and CDR2 is FQNNGV. This CDR3 has 16 amino acids. The CDR3 bases are TGTGCCAGCAGCTTAGATCTTAAACAGATCACAGATACGCAGTATTTT. This gives the protein CASSLDLKQITDTQYF.

This clonotype was recorded many times. The chain combines TRBV27 with TRBJ1-1, with D perhaps TRBD1 (5 bases). The CDR3 spans 13 residues. The ends were cut back, 6 bases at V and 8 bases at J, with 16 bases in the middle. CDR1 MNHEY and CDR2 SMNVEV come from the germline V gene (reference sequence). The CDR3 coding sequence is TGTGCCAGCAGCCTTGGAGGGGAGTCCGAAGCTTTCTTT. Translated: CASSLGGESEAFF.

This clonotype was detected ten times or more. The V and J genes are TRBV10-2 and TRBJ2-1; D may be TRBD2 (6 bases). This CDR3 region has 14 residues. Germline V gene lookup returns CDR1 WSHSY and CDR2 SAAADI. V was clipped by 3 bases and J by 8 bases, with 14 bases between them. CDR3 sequence reads: CASSDWAGGDEQFF. The CDR3 bases are TGCGCCAGCAGTGATTGGGCAGGAGGGGATGAGCAGTTCTTC.

Regarding this clonotype: One base away lies a much larger clone, so this may be a sequencing read error. V usage is TRBV20-1 and J usage is TRBJ2-7; the D is unclear. From germline, CDR1 is DFQATT and CDR2 SNEGSKA (reference sequence). The CDR3 runs 12 residues. DNA of the CDR3: TGCAGAGCTAGTCGCGGCGCCTACGAGCAGTACTTC. This sequence encodes CRASRGAYEQYF.

This clonotype was seen at least ten times. V usage is TRBV4-1 and J usage is TRBJ1-2, with D possibly TRBD1 on 5 matching bases. CDR3 size: 16 residues. CDR1 and CDR2 (germline): MGHRA, YSYEKL. V was shortened by 1 base and J by 3 bases, with 15 bases between the two germline ends. The CDR3 DNA reads TGCGCCAGCAGCCAAGGGGCGGGTTGGGGCGACTATGGCTACACCTTC. The encoded protein is CASSQGAGWGDYGYTF.

This clonotype was counted ten times or more. This chain uses TRBV28 with TRBJ1-5; D remains unclear. The germline V and J ends were trimmed by 7 bases and 5 bases, with 15 bases remaining between them. Germline V CDR1 and CDR2: MDHEN, SYDVKM. The CDR3 has 14 amino acids. CDR3 coding DNA: TGTGCCAGCATGAACGATCGGGCCCATCAGCCCCAGCATTTT. It is translated as CASMNDRAHQPQHF.

This clonotype showed up many times. V usage is TRBV4-1 and J usage is TRBJ2-6, with D perhaps assigned TRBD1 or TRBD2 (5 bases each). Germline V CDR1 and CDR2: MGHRA, YSYEKL. The CDR3 covers 16 residues. V lost 6 bases and J 0 bases, leaving 12 bases between the germline ends. CDR3 nucleotides: TGCGCCAGCAGGCCCCGGGACGCCTCTGGGGCCAACGTCCTGACTTTC. Translation: CASRPRDASGANVLTF.

This clonotype has a count of ten or more. The chain joins TRBV29-1 to TRBJ2-3, with D maybe TRBD1 (5 bases). Trimming stripped 2 bases from V and 1 base from J, with 7 bases between. The CDR3 has 13 residues. Germline V gene lookup returns CDR1 SQVTM and CDR2 ANQGSEA. The CDR3 DNA reads TGCAGCGTTGAAAAACAGGGCACAGATACGCAGTATTTT. It specifies CSVEKQGTDTQYF.

The table lists this clonotype with many counts. The V and J genes are TRBV5-6 and TRBJ2-1; unclear D gene. The CDR3 is 15 amino acids. Germline V gives CDR1 SGHDT, CDR2 YYEEEE. V was trimmed by 2 bases and J by 6 bases, leaving 15 bases between them. The chain's CDR3 is CASSLTLGRPNEQFF. The CDR3 bases are TGTGCCAGCAGCTTAACCTTGGGAAGGCCCAATGAGCAGTTCTTC.

This clonotype was counted at least ten times. The chain employs TRBV7-2 and TRBJ2-1; no reliable D call. This CDR3 has 16 amino acids. V lost 0 bases to trimming and J lost 0 bases, with 9 bases between them. CDR1 and CDR2 (germline): SGHTA, FQGNSA. The CDR3 DNA follows: TGTGCCAGCAGCTTAGCACCGGCGAGCTCCTACAATGAGCAGTTCTTC. Protein product: CASSLAPASSYNEQFF.

This clonotype occurred a few times. The chain employs TRBV6-1 and TRBJ2-1; no reliable D call. The CDR3 sequence is 15 residues long. Germline assignment: CDR1 MNHNS and CDR2 SASEGT. The V gene lost 8 bases and the J gene lost 2 bases, with 16 bases spanning the gap. The DNA for the CDR3 is TGTGCCAGCGCCCTAGGACGGTTGACCTACAATGAGCAGTTCTTC. Translating gives CASALGRLTYNEQFF.

In its sample, this clonotype was seen many times. The V gene is TRBV29-1, the J gene TRBJ2-3; 8 bases are a match to TRBD1. The CDR3 consists of 12 residues. Unmatched junction bases numbered 8, after V lost 5 bases and J lost 10 bases. The V gene's germline CDR1 is SQVTM and CDR2 ANQGSEA. CDR3 sequence: CSVTGGNGAQYF. CDR3 coding DNA: TGCAGCGTTACAGGGGGAAACGGAGCGCAGTATTTT.

This clonotype occurred many times. The genes are TRBV29-1 and TRBJ2-5; D might be TRBD1 or TRBD2, each matching 7 bases. The V gene lost 7 bases and the J gene lost 5 bases, with 17 bases spanning the gap. This CDR3 has 13 residues. CDR1 and CDR2 (germline): SQVTM, ANQGSEA. In nucleotides, the CDR3 is TGCAGCGGGGGAGGGGGCATAGGGGAGACCCAGTACTTC. Its translation: CSGGGGIGETQYF.